Following are 32 T cell receptor beta chains from one sample sequenced in a study of metastatic and nonmetastatic thyroid tumors. Through MiXCR, TCRdb re-clonotyped the PCR reads. Of around 18,000 clones in the sample, 20% to 25% were seen once. Treatment of any kind had been given to no patient before thyroid surgery. Sequenced material: tumor tissue. The receptors were gathered from a female donor with papillary thyroid cancer or a benign thyroid nodule (not recorded which). Some clones in this sample may be carry-over from other donors' samples.

V usage is TRBV5-1 and J usage is TRBJ1-6; 12 bases are shared with TRBD1. The CDR3 is made up of 15 amino acids. Unmatched junction bases numbered 4, after V lost 4 bases and J lost 8 bases. The germline CDR1 and CDR2 sequences are SGHRS and YFSETQ. In DNA form, the CDR3 reads TGCGCCAGCAGCGGGACAGGGGGCGGCGATTCACCCCTCCACTTT. Protein sequence: CASSGTGGGDSPLHF.

The J gene is TRBJ1-3, the V gene TRBV12-3 or TRBV12-4; D unclear. The CDR3 is 15 amino acids. V lost 1 base and J 2 bases, leaving 9 bases between the germline ends. The CDR3 region is CASSLGEETGNTIYF. CDR3 DNA: TGTGCCAGCAGTTTAGGTGAGGAGACTGGAAACACCATATATTTT.

V and J are TRBV19 and TRBJ1-2, with TRBD1 as a possible D gene (5 bases). This CDR3 spans 13 amino acids. Germline CDR1 is LNHDA and CDR2 is SQIVND (reference sequence). The V gene lost 7 bases and the J gene lost 4 bases, with 13 bases spanning the gap. This chain's CDR3 is CASTVPGGYGYTF. The CDR3 DNA is TGTGCCAGTACCGTCCCGGGGGGCTATGGCTACACCTTC.

In the case of this clone: A much larger clonotype is one base distant, so this may be a read error. The chain links TRBV9 to TRBJ2-7, with TRBD1 identical over 7 bases. The CDR3 sequence is 15 residues long. Germline assignment: CDR1 SGDLS and CDR2 YYNGEE. The CDR3 DNA reads as TGTGCCATCAGCGCCTTCGGACAGGCCCCCTACGAGCAGTACTTC. Its protein is CAISAFGQAPYEQYF.

The table lists this clone with many counts. The chain uses TRBV11-1 and TRBJ2-5, with D tentatively TRBD1 (5 bases). Germline loops: CDR1 SGHAT, CDR2 FQDESV (reference sequence). There are 13 residues in the CDR3. V was pared by 5 bases and J by 1 base, with 8 bases between. The CDR3: CASSQGPQETQYF. In DNA form, the CDR3 reads TGTGCCAGCAGCCAGGGCCCCCAAGAGACCCAGTACTTC.

This clone was observed a handful of times. This rearrangement joins TRBV27 to TRBJ2-3, with D hard to call. V was cut by 7 bases and J by 0 bases, with 8 bases left in between. The germline V gene has CDR1 MNHEY and CDR2 SMNVEV (reference sequence). This CDR3 comprises 13 residues. DNA for the CDR3: TGTGCCAGCACCCAAAGGAGCACAGATACGCAGTATTTT. As protein: CASTQRSTDTQYF.

This clone was counted ten times or more. Other DNA sequences in the sample encode the same CDR3. The chain has TRBV2 and TRBJ2-1, with a weak D call TRBD1 (6 bases). The germline CDR1 and CDR2 sequences are SNHLY and FYNNEI. The CDR3 totals 13 residues. V lost 1 base and J lost 9, with 10 bases in between. The CDR3 here is CASSEGRGGEQFF. The CDR3, as DNA: TGTGCCAGCAGTGAAGGGAGAGGGGGTGAGCAGTTCTTC.

Concerning this clone itself: The sample has other DNA sequences that encode this CDR3 too. The rearrangement uses TRBV10-3 and TRBJ2-3; D is possibly TRBD1 or TRBD2 (6 bases each). Trimming pared 10 bases from V and 2 bases from J, leaving 13 bases between. Germline V CDR1 and CDR2: ENHRY, SYGVKD. The CDR3 has 13 amino acids. The CDR3 spells CATRDTYTDTQYF. Written as DNA, the CDR3 is TGTGCCACGCGGGACACATACACAGATACGCAGTATTTT.

Ten or more counts support this clone. This chain connects TRBV19 to TRBJ2-1; D unclear. The CDR3 length is 13 residues. Germline CDR1 reads LNHDA; CDR2 reads SQIVND (reference sequence). The ends were cut back, 0 bases at V and 4 bases at J, with 4 bases in the middle. The CDR3: CASSIDTYNEQFF. The CDR3 DNA reads TGTGCCAGTAGTATAGACACGTACAATGAGCAGTTCTTC.

This clone came up many times. The CDR3, as DNA: TGCAGTGCTAGTTATAGAATGGGCTACGAGCAGTACTTC. Translation: CSASYRMGYEQYF. The chain combines TRBV20-1 with TRBJ2-7; D not certain. Germline V lookup: CDR1 DFQATT, CDR2 SNEGSKA (reference sequence). The CDR3 runs 13 residues. Trimming took off 3 bases at V and 3 bases at J, with 12 bases between the two ends.

About this clone: Relative to the germline gene, one junction end is altered; a read error may explain this. The CDR3 coding sequence is TGTGCCAGTAGCTTAGGGCAGGGTTTTGACGAGCAGTACTTC. Its protein product is CASSLGQGFDEQYF. The chain is built from TRBV7-9 and TRBJ2-7; perhaps TRBD1 as D (5 bases). The V gene's germline CDR1 is SEHNR and CDR2 FQNEAQ (reference sequence). The CDR3 runs to 14 residues.

The rearrangement joins TRBV6-1 to TRBJ1-1; 7 nucleotides agree with TRBD1. J lost 11 bases, V lost 6 bases, and 9 bases had no gene match. Germline values: CDR1 MNHNS, CDR2 SASEGT. The CDR3 loop spans 12 amino acids. The CDR3 sequence: CASRGLGGAAFF. CDR3 in DNA: TGTGCCAGCAGGGGACTAGGGGGCGCGGCTTTCTTT.

The chain carries TRBV7-8 and TRBJ1-2, with TRBD1 as a possible D gene (5 bases). CDR3 length: 13 amino acids. V lost 4 bases and J lost 7, with 13 bases in between. From germline, CDR1 is SGHVS and CDR2 FQNEAQ. The CDR3 here is CASSWGTQTGYTF. CDR3 bases: TGTGCCAGCAGCTGGGGGACGCAAACTGGCTACACCTTC.

In regard to this clone: One junction end disagrees with the germline gene, perhaps due to a read error. The chain couples TRBV12-3 or TRBV12-4 to TRBJ2-1; D is undetermined. The CDR3 consists of 15 residues. CDR3 amino acids: CAISSTGSTVGEQFF. The CDR3, as DNA: TGTGCCATCAGTAGTACTGGCTCCACGGTCGGTGAGCAGTTCTTC.

The chain couples TRBV3-1 to TRBJ2-3, with 10 bases matching TRBD2. Germline CDR1 reads LGHDT; CDR2 reads YNNKEL (reference sequence). With V trimmed by 4 bases and J by 2 bases, 6 bases remained unmatched. The CDR3 has 16 amino acids. CDR3 in amino acids: CASSRRLAGSTDTQYF. The CDR3 DNA follows: TGTGCCAGCAGCCGAAGACTAGCGGGTTCCACAGATACGCAGTATTTT.

This clone has just a few counts. The rearrangement links TRBV28 to TRBJ1-3; tentatively, D is TRBD1 (5 bases). The germline V gene has CDR1 MDHEN and CDR2 SYDVKM. The CDR3 spans 15 residues. V dropped 0 bases and J dropped 3 bases, with 9 bases sitting between them. The CDR3 DNA is TGTGCCAGCAGTTTATGGGGGGGGGTTGGAAACACCATATATTTT. Translated: CASSLWGGVGNTIYF.

This clone occurred many times. This CDR3 is CAWSRTGKGYEQYF. In DNA, the CDR3 is TGTGCCTGGAGTCGGACAGGGAAGGGCTACGAGCAGTACTTC. This chain connects TRBV30 to TRBJ2-7; TRBD1 agrees at 8 bases. The V gene end was trimmed by 2 bases and the J gene end by 3 bases; junction bases not matched to a gene: 6. The CDR3 runs to 14 residues. Germline values: CDR1 GTSNPN, CDR2 SVGIG (reference sequence).

This clone was seen at least ten times. The chain is built from TRBV6-1 and TRBJ1-1; the D is unclear. Germline CDR1 is MNHNS and CDR2 is SASEGT. The CDR3 sequence is 14 residues long. With 5 bases removed from V and 2 bases from J, the gap between germline ends came to 12 bases. The chain's CDR3 is CASSTRGGNTEAFF. CDR3 coding DNA: TGTGCCAGCAGTACCCGGGGAGGCAACACTGAAGCTTTCTTT.

J is TRBJ2-7 and V is TRBV6-1, with TRBD2 identical over 7 bases. Germline trimming cut 0 bases from V and 6 bases from J; bases unmatched to any gene: 8. Per the germline V gene, CDR1 is MNHNS and CDR2 is SASEGT. The CDR3 totals 15 residues. CDR3 residues: CASSEARTSYPEQYF. The CDR3 nucleotides read TGTGCCAGCAGTGAAGCGAGGACTAGTTATCCCGAGCAGTACTTC.

This clone turned up a few times. At one boundary the junction diverges from the germline segment, which might be a read error. The V call is TRBV27, the J call TRBJ1-2, with TRBD1 matching over 9 bases. CDR3 length equals 13 residues. Germline CDR1 and CDR2: MNHEY and SMNVEV (reference sequence). CDR3 sequence reads: CATSTGGAYGYTF. DNA of the CDR3: TGTGCCACCAGTACAGGGGGCGCCTATGGCTACACCTTC.

This clone was seen ten or more times. The V and J genes are TRBV7-9 and TRBJ2-1, with D hard to call. This CDR3 is built from 13 residues. Trimming pared 8 bases from V and 5 bases from J, leaving 13 bases between. Germline CDR1 and CDR2: SEHNR and FQNEAQ (reference sequence). This CDR3 is CASQKPLDNEQFF. The CDR3 coding sequence is TGTGCCAGCCAAAAACCTCTTGACAATGAGCAGTTCTTC.

This clone occurred many times. The chain is built from TRBV18 and TRBJ2-2, with a tentative D call TRBD1 (6 bases). The CDR3 totals 17 residues. Germline assignment: CDR1 KGHSH and CDR2 LQKENI. V was trimmed by 3 bases and J by 4 bases, leaving 18 bases between them. The DNA of the CDR3 is TGTGCCAGCTCACCCGTGGCAGGGGCCGAAACCACCGGGGAGCTGTTTTTT. It encodes CASSPVAGAETTGELFF. Variable domain in full (rest from reference TRBV18 and TRBJ2-2): NAGVMQNPRHLVRRRGQEARLRCSPMKGHSHVYWYRQLPEEGLKFMVYLQKENIIDESGMPKERFSAEFPKEGPSILRIQQVVRGDSAAYFCASSPVAGAETTGELFFGEGSRLTVL.

The chain links TRBV18 to TRBJ2-2; D is uncertain. Trimming cost V 4 bases and J 4 bases, with 4 bases left between them. CDR3 length equals 12 residues. The V gene's germline CDR1 is KGHSH and CDR2 LQKENI. The CDR3, as DNA: TGTGCCAGCTCACAGGGCACCGGGGAGCTGTTTTTT. Translating gives CASSQGTGELFF.

This clone has just a few counts. Being one base from a much bigger clone, this may be a read error. The chain combines TRBV19 with TRBJ2-1; D possibly corresponds to TRBD2 (6 bases). The V and J ends lost 5 bases and 4 bases respectively, with 15 bases between them. The CDR3 is 15 amino acids. Germline lookup yields CDR1 LNHDA and CDR2 SQIVND (reference sequence). The CDR3 is CASSGRPSVYNEQFF. CDR3 coding DNA: TGTGCCAGTAGTGGAAGGCCTAGCGTTTACAATGAGCAGTTCTTC. The full variable domain, with the rest looked up from reference TRBV19 and TRBJ2-1, is DGGITQSPKYLFRKEGQNVTLSCEQNLNHDAMYWYRQDPGQGLRLIYYSQIVNDFQKGDIAEGYSVSREKKESFPLTVTSAQKNPTAFYLCASSGRPSVYNEQFFGPGTRLTVL.

This clone came up many times. The chain recombines TRBV7-9 with TRBJ1-1, with a weak D call TRBD1 (5 bases). The CDR3 consists of 14 residues. The germline V gene has CDR1 SEHNR and CDR2 FQNEAQ (reference sequence). Between the trimmed V and J ends, which lost 0 bases and 4 bases, there was a span of 9 bases. The CDR3 here is CASSLAGGSTEAFF. CDR3 DNA sequence: TGTGCCAGCAGCTTAGCGGGGGGAAGCACTGAAGCTTTCTTT. Full variable domain (rest looked up from reference TRBV7-9 and TRBJ1-1): DTGVSQNPRHKITKRGQNVTFRCDPISEHNRLYWYRQTLGQGPEFLTYFQNEAQLEKSRLLSDRFSAERPKGSFSTLEIQRTEQGDSAMYLCASSLAGGSTEAFFGQGTRLTVV.

This clone was found many times. CDR3 nucleotides: TGCAGTGCTAGTGGTTCGCGCGGGAGTTCGTTCGGAGATACGCAGTATTTT. As protein: CSASGSRGSSFGDTQYF. The gene calls are TRBV20-1 and TRBJ2-3, with 7 nucleotides matching TRBD2. CDR1 and CDR2 (germline): DFQATT, SNEGSKA (reference sequence). J gave up 5 bases and V 3 bases, and 17 bases lay outside the gene matches. The CDR3 length is 17 residues.

This clone counts as medium-sized. CDR3: CATSRSGRSTDTQYF. Written as DNA, the CDR3 is TGTGCCACCAGCAGAAGCGGGAGGTCAACAGATACGCAGTATTTT. The chain combines TRBV15 with TRBJ2-3; 9 nucleotides agree with TRBD2. CDR3 length: 15 residues. In germline, CDR1 is LNHNV, CDR2 YYDKDF (reference sequence). V was clipped by 2 bases and J by 3 bases; unmatched bases: 3.

In its sample, this clone was seen many times. CDR3 sequence reads: CASQGRSSYNEQFF. For the CDR3, the DNA is TGTGCCAGTCAGGGACGTAGCTCCTACAATGAGCAGTTCTTC. The chain combines TRBV19 with TRBJ2-1; D possibly uses TRBD1 or TRBD2 (5 bases each). Per the germline V gene, CDR1 is LNHDA and CDR2 is SQIVND (reference sequence). The CDR3 is 14 amino acids. V lost 8 bases and J lost 0, with 11 bases in between.

The CDR3 nucleotides read TGTGCCAGCAGACACGACAGGGAAGCCCTTAATTCACCCCTCCACTTT. Protein sequence: CASRHDREALNSPLHF. The chain couples TRBV6-1 to TRBJ1-6; TRBD1 matches at 7 bases. CDR1 is MNHNS, CDR2 SASEGT, per germline. This CDR3 comprises 16 residues. Trimming cost V 6 bases and J 6 bases; bases outside gene matches: 11.

This chain joins TRBV6-2 or TRBV6-3 and TRBJ2-1, with D possibly being TRBD2 (5 bases). V was clipped by 3 bases and J by 8 bases, with 11 bases between them. The CDR3 runs 13 residues. Looked up from germline, CDR1 is MNHEY and CDR2 is SVGEGT. Here the CDR3 reads CASSYFGKHEQFF. The CDR3 DNA reads TGTGCCAGCAGTTATTTCGGGAAACATGAGCAGTTCTTC.

This clone has ten or more counts. This chain connects TRBV6-2 or TRBV6-3 to TRBJ1-5; TRBD1 aligns across 8 bases. J lost 2 bases, V lost 4 bases, and 4 bases had no gene match. Germline CDR1 and CDR2: MNHEY and SVGEGT. The CDR3 totals 15 residues. The chain's CDR3 is CASSSPGQGNQPQHF. The CDR3 nucleotides read TGTGCCAGCAGTTCCCCGGGACAGGGCAATCAGCCCCAGCATTTT.

This clone was observed many times. This chain connects TRBV20-1 to TRBJ1-4; TRBD1 is a possible D gene (5 bases). CDR3 length: 15 residues. Trimming shortened V by 3 bases and J by 6 bases, and 17 bases separated the two germline ends. Germline CDR1 and CDR2: DFQATT and SNEGSKA (reference sequence). The CDR3 region has the DNA TGCAGTGCTAGTCCTAAGAGGGTGGGGGATGAAAAACTGTTTTTT. Translated: CSASPKRVGDEKLFF.